This T cell receptor beta chain was retrieved from a study of T cells in Graves' hyperthyroidism and ophthalmopathy. It was RNA transcripts that yielded the amplified TCR beta CDR3 regions. In the first-round RT-PCR of the TCR CDR3, the HTBI primer set was used. Via MiXCR, TCRdb re-called the multiplex PCR reads, giving one row per CDR3 protein. The table includes hundreds of thousands of distinct CDR3 sequences, 18% detected once. V gave up 5 bases and J gave up 6 bases, with 13 bases separating them. The CDR3 covers 13 residues. Germline-derived CDR1 and CDR2 are LGHNT and FRNRAP. The chain is built from TRBV12-5 and TRBJ1-2, with a weak D call TRBD1 (5 bases). The clonotype was recovered from a woman aged 50 to 65 with Graves' hyperthyroidism that later progressed to Graves' ophthalmopathy. The sequenced material came from blood. This CDR3 is CASGRGEWDGYTF. The CDR3 DNA reads as TGTGCTAGTGGTAGGGGAGAGTGGGATGGCTACACCTTC.